The clone carrying this T cell receptor (beta chain) was recorded once. No antigen is known for it. The PCR ran on 60 Vbeta and 13 Jbeta primers. Clones were sequenced by immunoSEQ multiplex PCR, and TCRdb holds only the in-frame ones, with some missing. The data show more than 80,000 clones, around 76% seen once. The data derive from a study of cytomegalovirus exposure and HLA in healthy donors. The study's findings and limits: A prior analysis recorded that most TCR beta V segments were productive about 87% or about 30% of the time.

CDR1 is KGHSH and CDR2 is LQKENI in the germline V gene. V gave up 5 bases and J gave up 6 bases, with 7 bases separating them. The CDR3 is 11 residues long. Sequences were obtained from PBMCs. V usage is TRBV18 and J usage is TRBJ2-5; D is unresolved. This sequence originates from a human donor in good health. CDR3 protein: CASSDSQTQYF. The CDR3 DNA follows: TGTGCCAGCTCAGATAGCCAGACCCAGTACTTC.